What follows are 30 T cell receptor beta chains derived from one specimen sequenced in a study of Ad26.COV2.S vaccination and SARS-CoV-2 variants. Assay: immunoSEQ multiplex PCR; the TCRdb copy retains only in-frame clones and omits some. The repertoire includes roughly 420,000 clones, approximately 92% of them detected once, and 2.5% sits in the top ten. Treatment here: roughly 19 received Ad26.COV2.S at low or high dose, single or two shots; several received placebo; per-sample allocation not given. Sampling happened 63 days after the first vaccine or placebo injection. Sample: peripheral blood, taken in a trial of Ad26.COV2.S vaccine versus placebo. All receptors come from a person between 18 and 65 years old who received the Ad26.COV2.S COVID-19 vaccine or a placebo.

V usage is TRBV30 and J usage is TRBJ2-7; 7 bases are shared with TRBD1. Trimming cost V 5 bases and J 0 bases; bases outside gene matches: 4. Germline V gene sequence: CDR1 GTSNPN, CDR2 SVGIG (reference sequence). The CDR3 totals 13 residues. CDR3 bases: TGTGCCTGGGCCCGGGACAGCTCCTACGAGCAGTACGTC. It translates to CAWARDSSYEQYV.

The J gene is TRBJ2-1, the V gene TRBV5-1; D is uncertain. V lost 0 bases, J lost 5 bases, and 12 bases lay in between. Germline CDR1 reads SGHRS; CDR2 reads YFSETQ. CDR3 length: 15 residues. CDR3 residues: CASSLAGRSNNEQFF. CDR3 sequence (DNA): TGCGCCAGCAGCTTGGCAGGTCGTAGCAACAATGAGCAGTTCTTC. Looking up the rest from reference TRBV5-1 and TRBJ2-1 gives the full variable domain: KAGVTQTPRYLIKTRGQQVTLSCSPISGHRSVSWYQQTPGQGLQFLFEYFSETQRNKGNFPGRFSGRQFSNSRSEMNVSTLELGDSALYLCASSLAGRSNNEQFFGPGTRLTVL.

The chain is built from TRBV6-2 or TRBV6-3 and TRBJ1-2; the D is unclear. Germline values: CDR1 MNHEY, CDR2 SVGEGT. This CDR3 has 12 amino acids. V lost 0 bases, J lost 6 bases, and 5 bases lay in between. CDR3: CASSYSMDGYTF. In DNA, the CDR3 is TGTGCCAGCAGTTACTCGATGGATGGCTACACCTTC.

As DNA, the CDR3 is TGTGCCAGCAGACAGGGCTTAACTTTAGGAATTTATTCACCCCTCCACTTT. Translated, it gives CASRQGLTLGIYSPLHF. The V call is TRBV2, the J call TRBJ1-6, with D maybe TRBD1 (6 bases). The CDR3 has 17 residues. V lost 6 bases to trimming and J lost 8 bases, with 23 bases between them. Germline V gene lookup returns CDR1 SNHLY and CDR2 FYNNEI.

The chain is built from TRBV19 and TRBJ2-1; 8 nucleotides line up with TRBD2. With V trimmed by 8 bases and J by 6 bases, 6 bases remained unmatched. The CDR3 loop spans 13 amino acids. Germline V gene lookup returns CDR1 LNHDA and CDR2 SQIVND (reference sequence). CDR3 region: CASGTSGRNEQFF. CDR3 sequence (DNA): TGTGCCAGTGGAACTAGCGGACGCAATGAGCAGTTCTTC.

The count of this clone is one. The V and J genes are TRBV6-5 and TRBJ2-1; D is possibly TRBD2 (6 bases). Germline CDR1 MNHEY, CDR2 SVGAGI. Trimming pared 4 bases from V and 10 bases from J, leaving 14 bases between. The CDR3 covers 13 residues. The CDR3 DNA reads TGTGCCAGCAGTTGGCCCGGGGGTCGAGAGCAGTTCTTC. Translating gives CASSWPGGREQFF.

CDR3 sequence (DNA): TGTGCCAGCTCAACCCGACAGGGCGCCTCTGGAAACACCATATATTTT. Protein sequence: CASSTRQGASGNTIYF. The V gene is TRBV18, the J gene TRBJ1-3, with 7 bases lining up with TRBD1. This CDR3 has 16 residues. Germline values: CDR1 KGHSH, CDR2 LQKENI. With V trimmed by 5 bases and J by 0 bases, 7 bases remained unmatched.

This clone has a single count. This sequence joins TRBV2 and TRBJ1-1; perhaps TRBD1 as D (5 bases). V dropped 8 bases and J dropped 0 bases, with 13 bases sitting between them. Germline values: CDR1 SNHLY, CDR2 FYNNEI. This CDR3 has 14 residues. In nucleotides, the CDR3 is TGTGCCAGCCGGGGTCAGGGTCTGAACACTGAAGCTTTCTTT. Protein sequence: CASRGQGLNTEAFF.

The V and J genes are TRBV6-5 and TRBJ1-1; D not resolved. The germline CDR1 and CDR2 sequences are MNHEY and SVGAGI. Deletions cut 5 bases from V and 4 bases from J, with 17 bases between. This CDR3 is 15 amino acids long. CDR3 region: CASSLGSSGLTEAFF. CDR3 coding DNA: TGTGCCAGCAGTCTAGGGTCAAGCGGGCTCACTGAAGCTTTCTTT.

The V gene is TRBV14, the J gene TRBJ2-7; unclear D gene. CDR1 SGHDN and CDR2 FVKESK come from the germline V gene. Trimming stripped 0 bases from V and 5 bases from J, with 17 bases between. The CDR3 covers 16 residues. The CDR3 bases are TGTGCCAGCAGCCAAGAAGAGTGGCGGCTCCGGCACGAGCAGTACGTC. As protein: CASSQEEWRLRHEQYV.

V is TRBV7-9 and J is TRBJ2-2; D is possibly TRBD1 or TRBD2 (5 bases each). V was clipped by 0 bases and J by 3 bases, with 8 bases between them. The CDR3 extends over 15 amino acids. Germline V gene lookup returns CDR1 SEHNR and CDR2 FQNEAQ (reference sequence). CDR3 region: CASSLAQGDTGELFF. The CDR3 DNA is TGTGCCAGCAGCTTAGCTCAGGGAGACACCGGGGAGCTGTTTTTT.

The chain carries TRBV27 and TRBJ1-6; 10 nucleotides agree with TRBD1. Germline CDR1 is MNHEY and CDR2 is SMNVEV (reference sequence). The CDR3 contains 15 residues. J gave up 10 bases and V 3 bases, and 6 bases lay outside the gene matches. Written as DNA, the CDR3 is TGTGCCAGCAGTTTCGAGACAGGGGGCGGCTCACCCCTCCACTTT. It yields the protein CASSFETGGGSPLHF.

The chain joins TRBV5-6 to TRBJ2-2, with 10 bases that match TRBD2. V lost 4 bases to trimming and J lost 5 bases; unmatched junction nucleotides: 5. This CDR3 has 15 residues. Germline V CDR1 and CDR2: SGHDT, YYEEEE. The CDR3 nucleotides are TGTGCCAGCAGCGAACTAGCGGGAATTACCGGGGAGCTGTTTTTT. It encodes CASSELAGITGELFF.

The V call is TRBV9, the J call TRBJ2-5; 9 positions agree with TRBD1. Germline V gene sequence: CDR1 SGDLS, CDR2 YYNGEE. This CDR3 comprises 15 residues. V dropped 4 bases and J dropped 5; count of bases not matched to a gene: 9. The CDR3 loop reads CASSPGTGRTETQYF. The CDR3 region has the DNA TGTGCCAGCAGCCCGGGGACAGGGAGGACGGAGACCCAGTACTTC. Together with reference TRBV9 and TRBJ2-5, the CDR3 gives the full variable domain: DSGVTQTPKHLITATGQRVTLRCSPRSGDLSVYWYQQSLDQGLQFLIQYYNGEERAKGNILERFSAQQFPDLHSELNLSSLELGDSALYFCASSPGTGRTETQYFGPGTRLLVL.

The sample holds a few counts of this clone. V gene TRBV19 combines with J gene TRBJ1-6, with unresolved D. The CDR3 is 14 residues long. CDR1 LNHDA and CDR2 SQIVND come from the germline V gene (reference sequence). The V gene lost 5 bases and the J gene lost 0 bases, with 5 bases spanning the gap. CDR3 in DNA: TGTGCCAGTAGTGGGAGCTCCTATAATTCACCCCTCCACTTT. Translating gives CASSGSSYNSPLHF.

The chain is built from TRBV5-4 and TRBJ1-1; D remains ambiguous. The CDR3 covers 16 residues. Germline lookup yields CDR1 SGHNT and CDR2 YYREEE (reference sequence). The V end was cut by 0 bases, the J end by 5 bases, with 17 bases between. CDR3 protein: CASSLGQRLGGTEAFF. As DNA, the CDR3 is TGTGCCAGCAGCTTGGGGCAAAGACTCGGAGGGACTGAAGCTTTCTTT. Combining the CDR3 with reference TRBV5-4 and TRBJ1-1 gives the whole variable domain ETGVTQSPTHLIKTRGQQVTLRCSSQSGHNTVSWYQQALGQGPQFIFQYYREEENGRGNFPPRFSGLQFPNYSSELNVNALELDDSALYLCASSLGQRLGGTEAFFGQGTRLTVV.

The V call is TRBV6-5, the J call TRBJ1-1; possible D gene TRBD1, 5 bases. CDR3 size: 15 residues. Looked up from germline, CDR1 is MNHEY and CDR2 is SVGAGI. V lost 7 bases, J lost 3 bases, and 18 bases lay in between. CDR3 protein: CASTPGDSWDTEAFF. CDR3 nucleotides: TGTGCCAGCACACCGGGGGACTCTTGGGACACTGAAGCTTTCTTT.

In DNA, the CDR3 is TGTGCCTGGAGTGTAAAATCCCCCCGGGGCCCGGGCTATGGCTACACCTTC. Encoded protein: CAWSVKSPRGPGYGYTF. This chain uses TRBV30 with TRBJ1-2; D perhaps matches TRBD1 (5 bases). The CDR3 covers 17 residues. V lost 0 bases and J 4 bases, leaving 21 bases between the germline ends. Looked up from germline, CDR1 is GTSNPN and CDR2 is SVGIG (reference sequence).

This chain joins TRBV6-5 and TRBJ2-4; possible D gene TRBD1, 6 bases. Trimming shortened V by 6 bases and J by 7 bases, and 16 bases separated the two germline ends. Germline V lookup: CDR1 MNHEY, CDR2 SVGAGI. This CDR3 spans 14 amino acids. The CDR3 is CASSPDRLGNIQYF. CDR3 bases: TGTGCCAGCAGCCCAGACAGGTTGGGGAACATTCAGTACTTC.

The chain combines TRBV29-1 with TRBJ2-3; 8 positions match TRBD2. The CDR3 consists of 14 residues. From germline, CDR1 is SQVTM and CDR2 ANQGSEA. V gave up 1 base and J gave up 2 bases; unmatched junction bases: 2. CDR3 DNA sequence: TGCAGCGTTGAAGCGGGAGGGTACACAGATACGCAGTATTTT. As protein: CSVEAGGYTDTQYF.

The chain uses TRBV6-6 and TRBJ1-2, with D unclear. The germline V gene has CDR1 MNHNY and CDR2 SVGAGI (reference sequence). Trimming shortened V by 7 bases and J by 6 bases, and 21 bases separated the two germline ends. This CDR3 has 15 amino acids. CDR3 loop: CASTRLAPPLNGYTF. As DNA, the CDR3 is TGTGCCAGCACCCGATTAGCCCCCCCGCTTAATGGCTACACCTTC.

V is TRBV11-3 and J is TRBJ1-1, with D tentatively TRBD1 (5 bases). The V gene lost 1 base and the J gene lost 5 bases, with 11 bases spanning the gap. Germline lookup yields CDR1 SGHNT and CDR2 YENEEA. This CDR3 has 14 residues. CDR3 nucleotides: TGTGCCAGCAGCTTAGTTCCAGGGAGGACTGAAGCTTTCTTT. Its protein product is CASSLVPGRTEAFF.

This CDR3 is CAPHAGATNQPQHF. Written as DNA, the CDR3 is TGTGCCCCACACGCAGGGGCTACGAATCAGCCCCAGCATTTT. This chain connects TRBV24-1 to TRBJ1-5, with D possibly TRBD1 on 6 matching bases. With 12 bases removed from V and 4 bases from J, the gap between germline ends came to 18 bases. Germline loops: CDR1 KGHDR, CDR2 SFDVKD. This CDR3 is built from 14 residues.

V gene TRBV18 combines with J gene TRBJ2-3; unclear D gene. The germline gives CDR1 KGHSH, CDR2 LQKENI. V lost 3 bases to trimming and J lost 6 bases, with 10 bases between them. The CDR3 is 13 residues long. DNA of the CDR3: TGTGCCAGCTCACCTAGGCAGATGGATACGCAGTATTTT. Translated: CASSPRQMDTQYF.

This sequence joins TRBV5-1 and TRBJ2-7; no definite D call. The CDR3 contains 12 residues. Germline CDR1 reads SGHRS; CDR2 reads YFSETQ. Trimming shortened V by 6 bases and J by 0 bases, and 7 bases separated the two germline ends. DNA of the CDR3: TGCGCCAGCACCGGGCCCTCCTACGAGCAGTACTTC. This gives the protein CASTGPSYEQYF.

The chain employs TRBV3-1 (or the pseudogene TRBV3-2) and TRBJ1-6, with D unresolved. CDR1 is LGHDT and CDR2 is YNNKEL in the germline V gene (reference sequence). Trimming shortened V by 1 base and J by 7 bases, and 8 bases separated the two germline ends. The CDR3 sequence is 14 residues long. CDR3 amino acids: CASSQVIGNSPLHF. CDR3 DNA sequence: TGTGCCAGCAGCCAAGTAATTGGGAATTCACCCCTCCACTTT.

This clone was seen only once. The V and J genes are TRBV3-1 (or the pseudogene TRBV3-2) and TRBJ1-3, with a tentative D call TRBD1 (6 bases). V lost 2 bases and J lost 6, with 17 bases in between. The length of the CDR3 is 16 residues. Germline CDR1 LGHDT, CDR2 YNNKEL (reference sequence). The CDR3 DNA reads TGTGCCAGCAGCCAATATTCGGGGGGCCCTGTAAACACCATATATTTT. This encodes CASSQYSGGPVNTIYF.

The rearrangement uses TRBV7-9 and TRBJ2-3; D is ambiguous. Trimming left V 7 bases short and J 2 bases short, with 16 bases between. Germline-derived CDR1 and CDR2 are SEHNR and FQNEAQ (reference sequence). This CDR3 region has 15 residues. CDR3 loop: CASTPGYLNTDTQYF. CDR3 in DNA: TGTGCCAGCACTCCCGGGTACCTAAACACAGATACGCAGTATTTT.

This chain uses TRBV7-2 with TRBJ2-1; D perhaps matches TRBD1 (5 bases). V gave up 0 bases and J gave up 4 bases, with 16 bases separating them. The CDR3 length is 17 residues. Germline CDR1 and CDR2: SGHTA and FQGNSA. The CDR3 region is CASSLAFPLRGYNEQFF. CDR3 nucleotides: TGTGCCAGCAGCTTAGCGTTCCCGTTAAGGGGTTACAATGAGCAGTTCTTC.

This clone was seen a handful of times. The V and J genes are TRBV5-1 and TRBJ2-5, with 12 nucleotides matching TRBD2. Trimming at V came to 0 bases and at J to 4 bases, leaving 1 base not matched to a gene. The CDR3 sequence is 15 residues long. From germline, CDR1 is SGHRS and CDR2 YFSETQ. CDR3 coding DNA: TGCGCCAGCAGCTTGGCACTAGCGGGAGGAGAGACCCAGTACTTC. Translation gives CASSLALAGGETQYF.